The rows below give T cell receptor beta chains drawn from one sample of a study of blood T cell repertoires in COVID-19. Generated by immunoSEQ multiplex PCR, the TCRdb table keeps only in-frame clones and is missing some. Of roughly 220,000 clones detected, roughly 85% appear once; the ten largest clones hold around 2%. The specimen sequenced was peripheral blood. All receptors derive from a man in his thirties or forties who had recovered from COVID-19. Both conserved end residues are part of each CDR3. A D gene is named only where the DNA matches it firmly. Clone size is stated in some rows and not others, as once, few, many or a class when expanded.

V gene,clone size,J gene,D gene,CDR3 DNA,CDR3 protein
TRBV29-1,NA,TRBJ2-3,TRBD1,TGCAGCGGGGGACAGGGGTACTCAGATACGCAGTATTTT,CSGGQGYSDTQYF
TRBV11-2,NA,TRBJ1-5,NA,TGTGCCAGCAGCTACGGGTTCCACCAGCCCCAGCATTTT,CASSYGFHQPQHF
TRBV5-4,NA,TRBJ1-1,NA,TGTGCCAGCAGCTTTGGGCTGAACACTGAAGCTTTCTTT,CASSFGLNTEAFF
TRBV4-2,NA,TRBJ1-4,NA,TGTGCCAGCAGCCAAGATGGTCGCAGAGGGGAAAAACTGTTTTTT,CASSQDGRRGEKLFF
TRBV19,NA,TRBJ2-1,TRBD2,TGTGCCAGTAGGATAACTAGCGGGGGGGACAATGAGCAGTTCTTC,CASRITSGGDNEQFF
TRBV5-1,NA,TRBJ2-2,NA,TGCGCCAGCATCCCAGGGTTGTCCGGGGAGCTGTTTTTT,CASIPGLSGELFF
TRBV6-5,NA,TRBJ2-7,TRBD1,TGTGCCAGCAGCTCCGGGACAGGCCCTCCGGAGCAGTACTTC,CASSSGTGPPEQYF
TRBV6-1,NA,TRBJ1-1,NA,TGTGCCAGCAGTGACAGGAACACTGAAGCTTTCTTT,CASSDRNTEAFF
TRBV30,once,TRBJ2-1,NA,TGTGCCTGGATAACAGGGTTCGCCTACAATGAGCAGTTCTTC,CAWITGFAYNEQFF
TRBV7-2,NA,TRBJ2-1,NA,TGTGCCAGCAGCTTAGGTGGGAGGACCTACAATGAGCAGTTCTTC,CASSLGGRTYNEQFF
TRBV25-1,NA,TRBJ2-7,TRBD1,TGTGCCAGCAGTAGGACAGGGCTTCTTTACGAGCAGTACTTC,CASSRTGLLYEQYF
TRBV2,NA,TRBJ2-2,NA,TGTGCCAGCCTTGTCCTCCTCCCTAACACCGGGGAGCTGTTTTTT,CASLVLLPNTGELFF
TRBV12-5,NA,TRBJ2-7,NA,TGTGCTAGTGGTTTCTCTGTGCGGGCCGAGCAGTACTTC,CASGFSVRAEQYF
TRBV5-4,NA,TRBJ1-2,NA,TGTGCCAGCAGCGTAACGCGCTATGGCTACACCTTC,CASSVTRYGYTF
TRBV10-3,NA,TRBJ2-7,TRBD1,TGTGCCATCAGGGGACAGGGGGCGGCCTACTACGAGCAGTACTTC,CAIRGQGAAYYEQYF
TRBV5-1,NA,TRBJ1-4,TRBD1,TGCGCCAGCAGCTTAGGACAGGGAAGTACTGGGGAAAAACTGTTTTTT,CASSLGQGSTGEKLFF
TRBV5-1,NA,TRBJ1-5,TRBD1,TGCGCCAGCAGCCAAGGGCCTACAGGGGCCAATCAGCCCCAGCATTTT,CASSQGPTGANQPQHF
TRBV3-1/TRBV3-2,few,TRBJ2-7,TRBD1,TGTGCCAGCGGTCCACAGGGGGCTGTGCAGTACTTC,CASGPQGAVQYF
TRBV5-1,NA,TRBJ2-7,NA,TGCGCCAGCAGCTTACAAGCCTACGAGCAGTACTTC,CASSLQAYEQYF
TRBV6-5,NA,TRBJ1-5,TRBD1,TGTGCCAGCGGAAGGACAGGGGGGGATCAGCCCCAGCATTTT,CASGRTGGDQPQHF